The T cell receptor beta chain under discussion was sequenced for a study of T-cell reconstitution after alpha-beta-depleted transplantation in children. This CDR3 has 15 residues. Trimming left V 2 bases short and J 4 bases short, with 16 bases between. Looked up from germline, CDR1 is DFQATT and CDR2 is SNEGSKA (reference sequence). The library targeted TCRbeta and was prepared with unique molecular identifiers. TCRdb processed the PCR reads anew with MiXCR; each CDR3 protein has one entry. The data show about 460,000 distinct CDR3 sequences, with 8% to 11% seen just once and just over 2% held by the top ten. This clonotype was observed many times.

The sequence derives from a child younger than 10 with inherited bone marrow failure, due to receive a stem cell transplant. This chain connects TRBV20-1 to TRBJ2-3, with a possible D match to TRBD2 (5 bases). This sample comprised PBMCs, obtained before TCRalphabeta/CD19-depleted stem cell transplant. The CDR3 bases are TGCAGTGCTAGAAGGAGGAGGCCAGTGGCAGATACGCAGTATTTT. This codes for CSARRRRPVADTQYF.